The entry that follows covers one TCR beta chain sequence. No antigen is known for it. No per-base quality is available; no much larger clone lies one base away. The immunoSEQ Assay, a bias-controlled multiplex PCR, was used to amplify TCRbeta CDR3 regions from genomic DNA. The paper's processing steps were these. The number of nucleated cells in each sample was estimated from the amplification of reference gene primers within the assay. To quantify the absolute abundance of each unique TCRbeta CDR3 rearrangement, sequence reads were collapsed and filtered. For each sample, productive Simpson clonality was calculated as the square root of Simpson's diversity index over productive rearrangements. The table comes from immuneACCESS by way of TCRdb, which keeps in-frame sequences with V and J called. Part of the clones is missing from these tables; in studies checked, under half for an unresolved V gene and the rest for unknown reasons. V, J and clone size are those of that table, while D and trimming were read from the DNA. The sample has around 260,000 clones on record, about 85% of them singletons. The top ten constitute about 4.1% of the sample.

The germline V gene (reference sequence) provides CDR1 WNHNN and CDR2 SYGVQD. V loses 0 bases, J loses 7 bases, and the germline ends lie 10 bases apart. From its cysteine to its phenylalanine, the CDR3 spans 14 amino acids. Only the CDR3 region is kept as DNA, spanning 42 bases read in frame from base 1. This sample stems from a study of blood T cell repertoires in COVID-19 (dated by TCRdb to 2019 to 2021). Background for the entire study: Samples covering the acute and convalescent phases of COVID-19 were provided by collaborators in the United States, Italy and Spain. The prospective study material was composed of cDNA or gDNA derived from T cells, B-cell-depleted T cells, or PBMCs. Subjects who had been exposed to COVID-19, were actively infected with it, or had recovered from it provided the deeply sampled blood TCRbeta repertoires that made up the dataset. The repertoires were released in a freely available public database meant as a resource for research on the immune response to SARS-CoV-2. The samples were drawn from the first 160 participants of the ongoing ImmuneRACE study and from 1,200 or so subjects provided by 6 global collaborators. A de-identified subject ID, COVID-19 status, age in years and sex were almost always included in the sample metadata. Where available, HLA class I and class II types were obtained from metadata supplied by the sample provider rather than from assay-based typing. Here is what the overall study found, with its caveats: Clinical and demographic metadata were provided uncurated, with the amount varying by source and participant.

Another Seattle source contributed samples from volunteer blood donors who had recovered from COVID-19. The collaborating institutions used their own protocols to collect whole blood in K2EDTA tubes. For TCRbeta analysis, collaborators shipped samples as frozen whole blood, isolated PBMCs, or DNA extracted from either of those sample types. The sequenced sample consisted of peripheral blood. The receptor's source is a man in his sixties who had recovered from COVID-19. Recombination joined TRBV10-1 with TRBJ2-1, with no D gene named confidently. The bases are TGCGCCAGCAGTGAGTCGTTTGGCACAAATGAGCAGTTCTTC. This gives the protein CASSESFGTNEQFF.